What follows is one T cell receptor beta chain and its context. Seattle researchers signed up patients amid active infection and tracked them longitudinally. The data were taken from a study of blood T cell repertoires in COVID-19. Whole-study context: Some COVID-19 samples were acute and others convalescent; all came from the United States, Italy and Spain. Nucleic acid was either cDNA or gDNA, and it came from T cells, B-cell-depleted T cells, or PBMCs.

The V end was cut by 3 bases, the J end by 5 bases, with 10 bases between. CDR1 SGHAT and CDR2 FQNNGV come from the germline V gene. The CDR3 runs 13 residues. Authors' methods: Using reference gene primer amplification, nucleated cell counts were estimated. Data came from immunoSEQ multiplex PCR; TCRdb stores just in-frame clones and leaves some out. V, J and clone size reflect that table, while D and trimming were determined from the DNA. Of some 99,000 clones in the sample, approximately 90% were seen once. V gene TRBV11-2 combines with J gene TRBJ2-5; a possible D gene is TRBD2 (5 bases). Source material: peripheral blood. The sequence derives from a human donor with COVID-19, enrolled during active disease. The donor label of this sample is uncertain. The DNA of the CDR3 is TGTGCCAGCAGCTTTGAGAGGGCTGAGACCCAGTACTTC. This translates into CASSFERAETQYF.